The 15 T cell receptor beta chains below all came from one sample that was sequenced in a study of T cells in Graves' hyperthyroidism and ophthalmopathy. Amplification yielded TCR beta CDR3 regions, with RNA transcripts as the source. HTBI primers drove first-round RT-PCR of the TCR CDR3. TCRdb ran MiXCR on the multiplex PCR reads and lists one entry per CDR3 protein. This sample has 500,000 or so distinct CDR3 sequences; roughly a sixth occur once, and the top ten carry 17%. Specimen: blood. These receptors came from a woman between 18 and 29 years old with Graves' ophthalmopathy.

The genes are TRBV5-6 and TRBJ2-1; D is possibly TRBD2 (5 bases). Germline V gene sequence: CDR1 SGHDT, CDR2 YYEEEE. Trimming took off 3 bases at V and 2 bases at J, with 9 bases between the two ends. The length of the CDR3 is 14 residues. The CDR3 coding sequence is TGTGCCAGCAGCTGGACTGTTGCCTACAATGAGCAGTTCTTC. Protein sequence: CASSWTVAYNEQFF.

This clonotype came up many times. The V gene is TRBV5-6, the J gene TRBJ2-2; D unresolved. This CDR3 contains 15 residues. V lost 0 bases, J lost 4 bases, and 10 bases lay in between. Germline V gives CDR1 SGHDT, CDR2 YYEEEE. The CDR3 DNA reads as TGTGCCAGCAGCTTGGTATCTGACTTCACCGGGGAGCTGTTTTTT. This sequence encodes CASSLVSDFTGELFF.

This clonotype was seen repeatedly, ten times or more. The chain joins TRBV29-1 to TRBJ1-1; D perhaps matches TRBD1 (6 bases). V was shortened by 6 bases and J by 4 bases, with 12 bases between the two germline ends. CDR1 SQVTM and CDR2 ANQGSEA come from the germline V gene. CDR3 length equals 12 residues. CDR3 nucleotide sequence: TGCAGCGTCCCCGAGGGGGGCACTGAAGCTTTCTTT. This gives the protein CSVPEGGTEAFF. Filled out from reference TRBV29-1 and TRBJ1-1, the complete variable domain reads SAVISQKPSRDICQRGTSLTIQCQVDSQVTMMFWYRQQPGQSLTLIATANQGSEATYESGFVIDKFPISRPNLTFSTLTVSNMSPEDSSIYLCSVPEGGTEAFFGQGTRLTVV.

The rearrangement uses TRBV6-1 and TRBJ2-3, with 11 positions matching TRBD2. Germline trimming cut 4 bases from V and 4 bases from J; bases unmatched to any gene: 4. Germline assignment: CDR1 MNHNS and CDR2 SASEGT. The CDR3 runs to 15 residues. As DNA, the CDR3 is TGTGCCAGCAGTGCGACTAGCGGGAATGCAGATACGCAGTATTTT. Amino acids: CASSATSGNADTQYF.

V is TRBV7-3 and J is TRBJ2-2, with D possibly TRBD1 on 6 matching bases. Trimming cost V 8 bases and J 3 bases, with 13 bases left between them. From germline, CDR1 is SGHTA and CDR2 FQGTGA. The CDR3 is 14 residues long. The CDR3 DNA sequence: TGTGCCAGCGGTACAGGGACCGACACCGGGGAGCTGTTTTTT. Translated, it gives CASGTGTDTGELFF. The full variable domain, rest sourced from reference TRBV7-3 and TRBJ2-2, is GAGVSQTPSNKVTEKGKYVELRCDPISGHTALYWYRQSLGQGPEFLIYFQGTGAADDSGLPNDRFFAVRPEGSVSTLKIQRTERGDSAVYLCASGTGTDTGELFFGEGSRLTVL.

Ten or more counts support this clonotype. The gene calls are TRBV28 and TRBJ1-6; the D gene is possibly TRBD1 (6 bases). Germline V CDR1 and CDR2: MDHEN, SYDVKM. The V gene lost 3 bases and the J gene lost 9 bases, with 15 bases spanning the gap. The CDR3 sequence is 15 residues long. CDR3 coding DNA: TGTGCCAGCAGTTTCCAGGGGCGCAGTGGTTCACCCCTCCACTTT. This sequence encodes CASSFQGRSGSPLHF.

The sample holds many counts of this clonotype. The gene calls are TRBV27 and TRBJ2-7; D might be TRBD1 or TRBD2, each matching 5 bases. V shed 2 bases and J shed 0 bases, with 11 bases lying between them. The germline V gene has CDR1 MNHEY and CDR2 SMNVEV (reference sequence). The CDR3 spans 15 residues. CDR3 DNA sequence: TGTGCCAGCAGTTTAAGGGCAGGGAGCTCCTACGAGCAGTACTTC. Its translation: CASSLRAGSSYEQYF.

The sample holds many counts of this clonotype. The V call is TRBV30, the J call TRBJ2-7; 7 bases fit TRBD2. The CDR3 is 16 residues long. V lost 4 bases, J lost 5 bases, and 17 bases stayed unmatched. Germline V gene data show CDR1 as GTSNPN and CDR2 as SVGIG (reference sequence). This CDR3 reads CAWKGRAPLGRDEQYF. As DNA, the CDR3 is TGTGCCTGGAAAGGTCGGGCCCCCCTTGGGAGGGACGAGCAGTACTTC.

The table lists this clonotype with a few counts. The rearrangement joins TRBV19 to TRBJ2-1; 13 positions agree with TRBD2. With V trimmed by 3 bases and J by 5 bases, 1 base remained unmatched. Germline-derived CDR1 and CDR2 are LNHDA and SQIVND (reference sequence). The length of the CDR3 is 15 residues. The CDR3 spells CASSIGTSGNNEQFF. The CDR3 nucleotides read TGTGCCAGTAGTATCGGGACTAGCGGGAACAATGAGCAGTTCTTC.

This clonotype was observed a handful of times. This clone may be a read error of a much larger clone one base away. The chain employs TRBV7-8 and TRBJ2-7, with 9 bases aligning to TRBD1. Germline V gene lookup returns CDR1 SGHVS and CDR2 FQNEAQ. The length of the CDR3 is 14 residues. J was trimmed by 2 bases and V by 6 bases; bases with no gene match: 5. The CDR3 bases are TGTGCCAGCAGGCCCGGGACAGGGACCTACGAGCAGTACTTC. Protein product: CASRPGTGTYEQYF.

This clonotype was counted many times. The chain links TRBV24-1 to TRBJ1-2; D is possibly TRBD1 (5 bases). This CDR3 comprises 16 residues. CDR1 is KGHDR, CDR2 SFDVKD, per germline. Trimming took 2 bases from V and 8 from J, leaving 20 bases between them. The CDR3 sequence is CATSDSLRGGLGGYTF. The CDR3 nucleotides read TGTGCCACCAGTGATTCCCTCCGGGGCGGCTTGGGAGGCTACACCTTC.

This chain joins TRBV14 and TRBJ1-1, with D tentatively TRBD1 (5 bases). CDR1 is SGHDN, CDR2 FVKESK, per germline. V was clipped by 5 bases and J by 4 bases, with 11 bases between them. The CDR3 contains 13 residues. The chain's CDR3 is CASSIHGGTEAFF. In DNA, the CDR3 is TGTGCCAGCAGCATCCACGGGGGCACTGAAGCTTTCTTT. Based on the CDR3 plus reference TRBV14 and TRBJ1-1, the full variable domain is EAGVTQFPSHSVIEKGQTVTLRCDPISGHDNLYWYRRVMGKEIKFLLHFVKESKQDESGMPNNRFLAERTGGTYSTLKVQPAELEDSGVYFCASSIHGGTEAFFGQGTRLTVV.

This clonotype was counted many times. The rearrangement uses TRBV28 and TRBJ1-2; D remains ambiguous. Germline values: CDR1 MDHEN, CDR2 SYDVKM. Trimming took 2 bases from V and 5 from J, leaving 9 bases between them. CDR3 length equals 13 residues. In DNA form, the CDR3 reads TGTGCCAGCAGTTTAGAAGTTGGGTATGGCTACACCTTC. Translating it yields CASSLEVGYGYTF.

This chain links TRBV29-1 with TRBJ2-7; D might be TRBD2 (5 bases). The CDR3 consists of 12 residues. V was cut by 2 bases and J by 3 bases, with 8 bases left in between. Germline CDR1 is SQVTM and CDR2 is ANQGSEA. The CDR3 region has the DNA TGCAGCGTTGAAAGGGAGTACTACGAGCAGTACTTC. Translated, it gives CSVEREYYEQYF.

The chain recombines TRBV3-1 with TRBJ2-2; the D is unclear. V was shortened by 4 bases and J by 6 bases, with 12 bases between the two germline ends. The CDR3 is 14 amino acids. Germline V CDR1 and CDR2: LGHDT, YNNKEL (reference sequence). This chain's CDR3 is CASSRDFGSGELFF. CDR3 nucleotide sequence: TGTGCCAGCAGCCGAGATTTCGGTTCCGGGGAGCTGTTTTTT.